The 5 T cell receptor beta chains in this list originate from one sample, sequenced in a study of T cells in Graves' hyperthyroidism and ophthalmopathy. RNA transcripts provided the source from which TCR beta CDR3 regions were amplified. TCR CDR3 regions were first amplified by RT-PCR with HTBI primers. A single record per CDR3 protein comes from TCRdb applying MiXCR to the multiplex PCR reads. The data hold about 530,000 distinct CDR3 sequences, with roughly 17% observed a single time. Material: blood. These receptors were obtained from a woman between 18 and 29 years old with Graves' ophthalmopathy.

This clonotype was observed many times. The gene calls are TRBV11-2 and TRBJ1-1, with D unresolved. The CDR3 is 13 amino acids. V lost 6 bases, J lost 5 bases, and 13 bases lay in between. Per the germline V gene, CDR1 is SGHAT and CDR2 is FQNNGV. CDR3 loop: CASSSETETEAFF. Here the CDR3 DNA reads TGTGCCAGCAGTTCCGAGACGGAGACTGAAGCTTTCTTT.

The rearrangement links TRBV2 to TRBJ1-6, with D maybe TRBD1 (5 bases). There are 13 residues in the CDR3. Germline loops: CDR1 SNHLY, CDR2 FYNNEI. The germline V and J ends were trimmed by 6 bases and 6 bases, with 9 bases remaining between them. The CDR3 DNA is TGTGCCAGCAGCAGGGTTTTTAATTCACCCCTCCACTTT. This translates into CASSRVFNSPLHF.

This clonotype was counted ten times or more. The rearrangement uses TRBV20-1 and TRBJ2-7; no clear D gene. The CDR3 spans 12 residues. Germline V gene sequence: CDR1 DFQATT, CDR2 SNEGSKA (reference sequence). V lost 0 bases, J lost 5 bases, and 8 bases lay in between. DNA for the CDR3: TGCAGTGCTAGAGATTCCACGGACGAGCAGTACTTC. Translated, it gives CSARDSTDEQYF.

Points on this clonotype: The junction and the germline gene differ at one end; a read error may be behind it. The chain recombines TRBV6-1 with TRBJ2-2, with 10 bases that match TRBD2. Germline V gene lookup returns CDR1 MNHNS and CDR2 SASEGT. This CDR3 region has 15 residues. DNA for the CDR3: TGTGCCAGCAGGGGTAGCGGGAGGAACACCGGTGAGCTGTTTTTT. This gives the protein CASRGSGRNTGELFF.

The count of this clonotype is one. CDR3 nucleotides: TGCGCCAGCGCCCAAACCCCGGCGGGGGGCTATGGCTACACCTTC. Translation: CASAQTPAGGYGYTF. The gene calls are TRBV4-1 and TRBJ1-2, with a possible D match to TRBD1 (5 bases). Trimming took 8 bases from V and 4 from J, leaving 20 bases between them. The germline V gene has CDR1 MGHRA and CDR2 YSYEKL. The CDR3 is 15 residues long.